These 18 T cell receptor beta chains came from one sample sequenced in a study of OX40 agonist ivuxolimab in advanced cancers. Libraries were prepared through the immunoSEQ multiplex PCR assay. TCRdb's version of the immuneACCESS table is confined to in-frame rearrangements and falls short of the full clone set. An unresolved V gene accounts for under half of the shortfall where checked; the remainder is of unknown origin. In all, the sample holds approximately 60,000 clones, and about 80% of those were seen once. The top ten constitute roughly 2.3% of the sample. The starting material was CD4+ or CD8+ T cells sorted from blood, obtained in a trial of the OX40 agonist ivuxolimab. The receptor set was obtained from an adult with an advanced solid tumor such as melanoma, head and neck, liver or kidney cancer.

The rearrangement joins TRBV7-9 to TRBJ2-5, with 10 nucleotides matching TRBD2. Trimming at V came to 5 bases and at J to 4 bases, leaving 10 bases not matched to a gene. Germline CDR1 SEHNR, CDR2 FQNEAQ (reference sequence). The CDR3 spans 16 residues. CDR3 sequence reads: CASSRTSGQSGETQYF. In DNA form, the CDR3 reads TGTGCCAGCAGCCGGACTAGCGGTCAATCGGGAGAGACCCAGTACTTC.

The chain is built from TRBV5-1 and TRBJ2-7; 10 nucleotides agree with TRBD2. CDR3 size: 18 residues. The V segment lost 2 bases and the J segment 3 bases; nucleotides outside the gene matches: 14. Looked up from germline, CDR1 is SGHRS and CDR2 is YFSETQ. The CDR3: CASSFWTVGLAANYEQYF. The CDR3 region has the DNA TGCGCCAGCAGCTTTTGGACAGTCGGACTAGCGGCGAACTACGAGCAGTACTTC. Complete variable domain (other parts from reference TRBV5-1 and TRBJ2-7): KAGVTQTPRYLIKTRGQQVTLSCSPISGHRSVSWYQQTPGQGLQFLFEYFSETQRNKGNFPGRFSGRQFSNSRSEMNVSTLELGDSALYLCASSFWTVGLAANYEQYFGPGTRLTVT.

J is TRBJ2-2 and V is TRBV7-9; 7 bases are shared with TRBD1. V trimming: 1 base; J trimming: 1 base; junction bases outside the gene matches: 0. Germline V gene data show CDR1 as SEHNR and CDR2 as FQNEAQ (reference sequence). The CDR3 has 15 amino acids. The CDR3 is CASSLGDRNTGELFF. CDR3 bases: TGTGCCAGCAGCTTAGGGGACAGGAACACCGGGGAGCTGTTTTTT.

The chain couples TRBV5-1 to TRBJ1-4, with D hard to call. CDR3 length equals 15 residues. V shed 4 bases and J shed 8 bases, with 18 bases lying between them. The V gene's germline CDR1 is SGHRS and CDR2 YFSETQ. CDR3 nucleotides: TGCGCCAGCAGCCCTTCGGACGGTAGGCGGGAAAAACTGTTTTTT. Protein sequence: CASSPSDGRREKLFF.

The V and J genes are TRBV7-9 and TRBJ2-7, with D unclear. Trimming removed 0 bases at V and 3 bases at J, with 6 bases between. Germline V gene lookup returns CDR1 SEHNR and CDR2 FQNEAQ (reference sequence). The CDR3 extends over 13 amino acids. Here the CDR3 reads CASSLAHGYEQYF. The DNA of the CDR3 is TGTGCCAGCAGCTTAGCCCACGGCTACGAGCAGTACTTC.

The genes are TRBV5-5 and TRBJ1-1; TRBD1 aligns across 7 bases. CDR1 SGHKS and CDR2 YYEKEE come from the germline V gene (reference sequence). The CDR3 spans 13 residues. The trim removed 2 bases at V and 7 bases at J, leaving 5 bases unmatched. The CDR3 region is CASSFGRGNEAFF. The CDR3 region has the DNA TGTGCCAGCAGCTTCGGCAGGGGGAATGAAGCTTTCTTT.

The chain employs TRBV29-1 and TRBJ2-5, with a tentative D call TRBD2 (6 bases). CDR1 SQVTM and CDR2 ANQGSEA come from the germline V gene. V lost 5 bases to trimming and J lost 5 bases, with 12 bases between them. CDR3 length equals 12 residues. The CDR3 sequence is CSVSTSLETQYF. The DNA for the CDR3 is TGCAGCGTTAGTACTAGCCTGGAGACCCAGTACTTC. Drawing the rest from reference TRBV29-1 and TRBJ2-5, the complete variable domain is SAVISQKPSRDICQRGTSLTIQCQVDSQVTMMFWYRQQPGQSLTLIATANQGSEATYESGFVIDKFPISRPNLTFSTLTVSNMSPEDSSIYLCSVSTSLETQYFGPGTRLLVL.

The CDR3 here is CASSIGTGGVSYEQYF. In DNA form, the CDR3 reads TGTGCCAGTAGTATAGGTACGGGGGGGGTCTCCTACGAGCAGTACTTC. The chain joins TRBV19 to TRBJ2-7; the match to TRBD2 covers 8 bases. Germline CDR1 reads LNHDA; CDR2 reads SQIVND (reference sequence). The CDR3 is 16 amino acids. With V trimmed by 1 base and J by 0 bases, 5 bases remained unmatched.

The chain is built from TRBV7-9 and TRBJ1-2; D possibly corresponds to TRBD1 (6 bases). The CDR3 loop spans 15 amino acids. Between the trimmed V and J ends, which lost 4 bases and 2 bases, there was a span of 14 bases. Germline loops: CDR1 SEHNR, CDR2 FQNEAQ (reference sequence). The CDR3 is CASSSKAGENYGYTF. Here the CDR3 DNA reads TGTGCCAGCAGCTCTAAGGCAGGGGAGAACTATGGCTACACCTTC.

V and J are TRBV5-1 and TRBJ2-7, with 10 bases that match TRBD1. The germline V gene encodes CDR1 SGHRS and CDR2 YFSETQ. V lost 2 bases, J lost 4 bases, and 3 bases stayed unmatched. The CDR3 length is 14 residues. The CDR3 sequence is CASSFPGQGYEQYF. CDR3 in DNA: TGCGCCAGCAGCTTTCCGGGACAGGGGTACGAGCAGTACTTC.

This chain uses TRBV2 with TRBJ2-5; no firm D call. This CDR3 spans 11 amino acids. CDR1 and CDR2 from the germline V gene are SNHLY and FYNNEI. Trimming stripped 7 bases from V and 3 bases from J, with 6 bases between. The CDR3 sequence: CASKGEETQYF. CDR3 nucleotides: TGTGCCAGCAAAGGAGAAGAGACCCAGTACTTC.

The rearrangement joins TRBV5-1 to TRBJ2-1, with 11 bases matching TRBD2. This CDR3 is 15 amino acids long. The ends lost 2 bases at V and 9 bases at J; junction bases unmatched: 7. Germline lookup yields CDR1 SGHRS and CDR2 YFSETQ. CDR3 loop: CASSLLAGVQGEQFF. Here the CDR3 DNA reads TGCGCCAGCAGCTTACTAGCGGGAGTCCAAGGTGAGCAGTTCTTC.

The chain employs TRBV7-2 and TRBJ2-7; D possibly uses TRBD1 or TRBD2 (5 bases each). Trimming shortened V by 0 bases and J by 4 bases, and 16 bases separated the two germline ends. There are 16 residues in the CDR3. Germline lookup yields CDR1 SGHTA and CDR2 FQGNSA. CDR3 protein: CASSLAGQGAGYEQYF. CDR3 DNA sequence: TGTGCCAGCAGCTTAGCCGGGCAGGGAGCAGGTTACGAGCAGTACTTC.

The rearrangement links TRBV6-5 to TRBJ2-1; 9 bases match TRBD2. Trimming at V came to 6 bases and at J to 7 bases, leaving 10 bases not matched to a gene. Germline V lookup: CDR1 MNHEY, CDR2 SVGAGI. The CDR3 has 15 residues. Written as DNA, the CDR3 is TGTGCCAGCAGCCCCAGGGGCGGGAGGGATAATGAGCAGTTCTTC. Translation gives CASSPRGGRDNEQFF.

The CDR3 region has the DNA TGCGCCAGCAGTGAGTCAAGGGTTGGGGGTAGTAGGTATGGCTACACCTTC. This gives the protein CASSESRVGGSRYGYTF. This chain joins TRBV10-1 and TRBJ1-2; tentatively, D is TRBD1 (5 bases). V was cut by 0 bases and J by 5 bases, with 19 bases left in between. From germline, CDR1 is WNHNN and CDR2 SYGVQD (reference sequence). This CDR3 comprises 17 residues.

V gene TRBV5-1 combines with J gene TRBJ1-1, with TRBD1 as a possible D gene (5 bases). Trimming cost V 0 bases and J 6 bases, with 12 bases left between them. Germline-derived CDR1 and CDR2 are SGHRS and YFSETQ. This CDR3 is 14 amino acids long. CDR3 region: CASSLEGSYAEAFF. The DNA for the CDR3 is TGCGCCAGCAGCTTGGAGGGGAGTTATGCTGAAGCTTTCTTT.

J is TRBJ1-4 and V is TRBV11-2, with D maybe TRBD1 (5 bases). Trimming stripped 2 bases from V and 8 bases from J, with 15 bases between. Germline V lookup: CDR1 SGHAT, CDR2 FQNNGV. This CDR3 has 15 residues. The CDR3: CASSLIGRAREKLFF. The CDR3, as DNA: TGTGCCAGCAGCTTAATAGGCAGGGCGAGGGAAAAACTGTTTTTT.

V usage is TRBV29-1 and J usage is TRBJ1-4, with D uncertain. The CDR3 has 13 amino acids. The germline CDR1 and CDR2 sequences are SQVTM and ANQGSEA. Trimming removed 7 bases from V and 4 bases from J, with 13 bases in between. CDR3 coding DNA: TGCAGCGCTAGTGGACGGTTTAATGAAAAACTGTTTTTT. This gives the protein CSASGRFNEKLFF.